This TCR beta chain was captured in a study of technical replicates of blood from four donors. The CDR3 is 16 amino acids. Trimming pared 0 bases from V and 4 bases from J, leaving 15 bases between. Germline CDR1 and CDR2: LGHNA and YSLEER. The assay was immunoSEQ multiplex PCR, and TCRdb's table has in-frame clones only and misses some. The sample carries 100,000 or so clones, roughly 96% recorded once. This chain connects TRBV4-3 to TRBJ2-5; unclear D gene. This receptor was identified in a human donor in good health. The sample consisted of T cells isolated from PBMCs. The CDR3 region is CASSQEVSGWRETQYF. CDR3 DNA sequence: TGCGCCAGCAGCCAAGAGGTTTCAGGATGGCGAGAGACCCAGTACTTC.